This entry concerns a single TCR beta chain. The antigen it binds to is not known. The sample holds no much larger clone one base away, and base qualities are not on file. The reads were generated on an Illumina NovaSeq 6000. Using 5'RACE with constant-segment primers, TCRalpha and TCRbeta cDNA libraries were constructed, with sample barcodes and unique molecular identifiers added in the process. Trizol reagent was used to extract RNA from every sample. Amplification of the libraries took two PCR steps, and the second step added a second sample barcode plus Illumina TruSeq adapters. Sequencing of libraries was performed on an Illumina NovaSeq with 2 x 150 bp paired-end reads. The source study handled its data this way. With migec v1.2.7, reads were demultiplexed and then collapsed into UMI-guided consensus sequences. Using mixcr v2.1.11, the UMI consensuses were aligned to TRA and TRB V and J templates and assembled into clonotypes. A clonotype was counted as expanded or contracted only when both edgeR and NoisET called the clonotype significant, with the noise models trained on biological replicates. For edgeR calls, a false discovery rate-adjusted p below 0.01 and a log2 fold-change threshold of 1 were applied. As an exploratory analysis of dynamics, max-normalized trajectories of the 1000 most abundant clonotypes were examined by PCA with hierarchical clustering. Separately sequenced CD4+ and CD8+ repertoires were used to assign the CD4 or CD8 phenotype of responding clones. TCRdb reanalyzed the raw reads on its own, using fastp at Q25 for trimming and MiXCR for clone calling, and kept in-frame beta chains. A single entry per CDR3 protein holds the most common genes and DNA from its merged rows. These V and J calls are TCRdb output, not the study's own analysis. Within this sample are about 500,000 distinct CDR3 sequences, with roughly 20% of them counted one time only. Around 13% of the sample rests with the top ten.

Ficoll-Paque density gradient centrifugation was the method used to isolate PBMCs. These data originate in a study of T-cell memory formation after mild COVID-19 (dated by TCRdb to about 2021). As for the study more broadly: Most TCR sequence clusters were specific to one of the two donors. Longitudinal TCRalpha and TCRbeta repertoire sequencing tracked T-cell clones expanding and contracting after mild COVID-19 in two donors. Two young, previously healthy adult volunteers, one female and one male, were included in the cohort.

Based on the germline V gene, the CDR1 and CDR2 sequences are ENHRY and SYGVKD. From its cysteine to its phenylalanine, the CDR3 spans 16 amino acids. Of the read, only the CDR3 DNA is kept; its 48 bases are in frame from base 1. At the junction V is shortened by 6 bases and J by 6 bases, with 20 bases in between. General study outcomes and caveats: Some responding clones were detected in pre-infection memory, which suggested that pre-existing cross-reactive memory T cells had joined the SARS-CoV-2 response. Whether the second-wave clones peaking on day 37 were SARS-CoV-2 specific was not confirmed. Clones that contracted from day 15 to 85 showed balanced CD4/CD8 phenotypes, whereas a second wave of clones that expanded from day 15 to 37 leaned towards CD4+. Contracting CD4+ clones were located mainly in the CM and EM memory subsets, whereas CD8+ clones were found to be enriched in EMRA. Only a couple of mild cases were covered by the study, and larger cohorts that include severe cases with pre-infection samples were considered necessary.

Sequencing was carried out using PBMCs or a T cell subset sorted from them (not recorded which). The TCR comes from an adult woman who had mild COVID-19 (a few samples of this study predate the infection). The sample titles of this study are shuffled in the database, so cell type and time point are left out; the donor was told from shared clones. The sequence links TRBV10-3 to TRBJ2-2, with a tentative D gene TRBD2 over 7 matching bases. The sequenced DNA is TGTGCCATCAGCCCGAACTCCGCGGGGGCCTCCGGGGAGCTGTTTTTT. Protein translation: CAISPNSAGASGELFF.